This T cell receptor (beta chain) was obtained from a study of regulatory T cells in long-lasting Graves disease. Arm-PCR of CDR3 regions and iRepertoire HTBI primers were the basis on which TCR beta libraries were built. MiXCR, run by TCRdb on the multiplex PCR reads, gives a single entry per CDR3 protein. The sample yields about 290,000 distinct CDR3 sequences, around a fifth seen once. Points from the study as a whole: The work looked only at peripheral blood and did not look at thyroid tissue.

Germline loops: CDR1 SEHNR, CDR2 FQNEAQ (reference sequence). The V gene end was trimmed by 3 bases and the J gene end by 6 bases; junction bases not matched to a gene: 14. The CDR3 length is 19 residues. Time point: persistent/refractory GD, antithyroid drugs over 5 years with positive TRAb. From PBMCs, RNA was extracted and then used to make the TCR library. About this clonotype itself: Its matching antigen is unknown.

The sequence came from a female donor with Graves disease. Material: peripheral blood mononuclear cells (PBMCs), obtained when the disease was refractory, from a patient treated with antithyroid drugs. This chain links TRBV7-9 with TRBJ2-2, with TRBD2 identical over 12 bases. For the CDR3, the DNA is TGTGCCAGCAGCTTCCCCCCAGGCCTAGCGGGAGGGATTGCCGGGGAGCTGTTTTTT. This gives the protein CASSFPPGLAGGIAGELFF.